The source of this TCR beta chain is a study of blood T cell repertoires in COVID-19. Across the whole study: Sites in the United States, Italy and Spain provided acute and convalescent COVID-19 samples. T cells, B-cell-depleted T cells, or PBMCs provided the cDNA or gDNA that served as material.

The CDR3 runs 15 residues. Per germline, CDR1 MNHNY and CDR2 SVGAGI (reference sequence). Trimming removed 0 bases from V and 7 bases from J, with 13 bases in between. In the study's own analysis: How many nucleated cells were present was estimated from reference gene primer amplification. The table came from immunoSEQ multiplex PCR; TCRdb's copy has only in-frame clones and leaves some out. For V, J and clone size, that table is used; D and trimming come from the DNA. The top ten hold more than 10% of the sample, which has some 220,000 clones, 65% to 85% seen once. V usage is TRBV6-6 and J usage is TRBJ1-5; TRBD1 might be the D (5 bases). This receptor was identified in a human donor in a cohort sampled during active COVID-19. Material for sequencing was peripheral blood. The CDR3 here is CASSYSEGGGQPQHF. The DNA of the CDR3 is TGTGCCAGCAGTTACTCGGAGGGTGGGGGACAGCCCCAGCATTTT.